The 10 T cell receptor beta chains listed next were all sequenced from one sample in a study of T cells in Graves' hyperthyroidism and ophthalmopathy. Regions amplified from RNA transcripts were the TCR beta CDR3 regions. Primed by the HTBI set, a first-round RT-PCR was run on the TCR CDR3. TCRdb re-derived calls from the multiplex PCR reads in MiXCR, one entry per CDR3 protein. The table has under 400,000 distinct CDR3 sequences, around 13% seen once. Material: blood. The receptors originated from a woman under 30 with Graves' hyperthyroidism.

This clonotype has at least ten counts. The rearrangement joins TRBV7-2 to TRBJ2-1, with D possibly matching TRBD1 (5 bases). The V gene's germline CDR1 is SGHTA and CDR2 FQGNSA. The CDR3 is 15 amino acids. V lost 4 bases, J lost 7 bases, and 17 bases lay in between. CDR3 nucleotide sequence: TGTGCCAGCAGCTCCCAAAGCCAGGGAAGGAATGAGCAGTTCTTC. Residues: CASSSQSQGRNEQFF. Supplemented by reference TRBV7-2 and TRBJ2-1, the full variable domain reads GAGVSQSPSNKVTEKGKDVELRCDPISGHTALYWYRQSLGQGLEFLIYFQGNSAPDKSGLPSDRFSAERTGGSVSTLTIQRTQQEDSAVYLCASSSQSQGRNEQFFGPGTRLTVL.

Many counts were recorded for this clonotype. J is TRBJ2-1 and V is TRBV7-2; a weak D match, TRBD1 (5 bases). V lost 1 base and J 0 bases, leaving 10 bases between the germline ends. CDR1 is SGHTA and CDR2 is FQGNSA in the germline V gene. The CDR3 sequence is 16 residues long. The CDR3 DNA sequence: TGTGCCAGCAGCTTAGTAGGGGCGAGCTCCTACAATGAGCAGTTCTTC. Translated, it gives CASSLVGASSYNEQFF.

The chain is built from TRBV20-1 and TRBJ2-1; 7 nucleotides match TRBD1. The J segment lost 6 bases and the V segment lost 6 bases, leaving 11 bases of the junction unmatched. The CDR3 is made up of 14 amino acids. In germline, CDR1 is DFQATT, CDR2 SNEGSKA (reference sequence). The CDR3 DNA sequence: TGCAGTGCCCCCCGGACAGGCATCCCCAATGAGCAGTTCTTC. The encoded protein is CSAPRTGIPNEQFF.

This clonotype was seen many times. The V gene is TRBV7-3, the J gene TRBJ2-1; 12 positions agree with TRBD2. Germline V gives CDR1 SGHTA, CDR2 FQGTGA. V was clipped by 1 base and J by 4 bases; unmatched bases: 2. This CDR3 comprises 16 residues. The CDR3 DNA reads as TGTGCCAGCAGCTTAATGGGGACTAGCGGGTACAATGAGCAGTTCTTC. Translated, it gives CASSLMGTSGYNEQFF.

J is TRBJ1-1 and V is TRBV9; D is unresolved. The V end was cut by 0 bases, the J end by 0 bases, with 6 bases between. The CDR3 extends over 14 amino acids. Germline V gene sequence: CDR1 SGDLS, CDR2 YYNGEE. The CDR3 is CASSVAPMNTEAFF. The CDR3 bases are TGTGCCAGCAGCGTAGCCCCGATGAACACTGAAGCTTTCTTT.

This clonotype was seen repeatedly, ten times or more. The chain has TRBV29-1 and TRBJ2-5, with 11 bases fitting TRBD2. Germline V gene sequence: CDR1 SQVTM, CDR2 ANQGSEA. The CDR3 loop spans 15 amino acids. The V and J ends lost 6 bases and 2 bases, in that order; junction bases with no gene match: 8. CDR3 nucleotide sequence: TGCAGCGTGACGGGGACTAGCGGCCTACAAGAGACCCAGTACTTC. Residues: CSVTGTSGLQETQYF.

For this clonotype: One base away lies a much larger clone, so this may be a sequencing read error. The chain is built from TRBV29-1 and TRBJ2-1; D is possibly TRBD1 (5 bases). The CDR3 totals 12 residues. Germline V gene sequence: CDR1 SQVTM, CDR2 ANQGSEA. In DNA form, the CDR3 reads TGCGGCCTGGGGCGGTCCTACAATGAGCAGTTCTTC. Protein: CGLGRSYNEQFF.

In this sample, this clonotype turned up a few times. This sequence joins TRBV5-5 and TRBJ1-5, with D maybe TRBD1 (6 bases). Looked up from germline, CDR1 is SGHKS and CDR2 is YYEKEE (reference sequence). V shed 0 bases and J shed 7 bases, with 20 bases lying between them. The CDR3 totals 17 residues. CDR3 sequence (DNA): TGTGCCAGCAGCTTGGGGGGGGGGGGCACGGTAACGCAGCCCCAGCATTTT. Amino acids: CASSLGGGGTVTQPQHF. Drawing the rest from reference TRBV5-5 and TRBJ1-5, the complete variable domain is DAGVTQSPTHLIKTRGQQVTLRCSPISGHKSVSWYQQVLGQGPQFIFQYYEKEERGRGNFPDRFSARQFPNYSSELNVNALLLGDSALYLCASSLGGGGTVTQPQHFGDGTRLSIL.

This clonotype came up many times. V usage is TRBV12-3 or TRBV12-4 and J usage is TRBJ1-5; weak D call: TRBD1 (5 bases). The CDR3 runs to 14 residues. The V end lost 5 bases, the J end lost 9 bases, and 17 bases lay between the germline ends. CDR3 sequence reads: CASSQVVGGRPQHF. In DNA, the CDR3 is TGTGCCAGCAGTCAGGTCGTGGGGGGACGGCCCCAGCATTTT.

This clonotype was seen repeatedly, ten times or more. The gene calls are TRBV6-1 and TRBJ2-7; D is possibly TRBD1 (5 bases). CDR1 is MNHNS and CDR2 is SASEGT in the germline V gene. This CDR3 spans 11 amino acids. The V gene lost 8 bases and the J gene lost 3 bases, with 8 bases spanning the gap. The CDR3 DNA sequence: TGTGCCAGCGGGCAGGGCTACGAGCAGTACTTC. Its protein is CASGQGYEQYF.